The 2 T cell receptor beta chains in this list originate from one sample, sequenced in a study of control samples from healthy donors and cancer patients (dated by TCRdb to 2019 to 2021). Libraries were built with the immunoSEQ multiplex PCR assay. TCRdb retrieved this table from immuneACCESS and kept in-frame rearrangements only. Not all clones are present; in checked studies, unresolved V genes account for under half, and no reason is known for the remainder. The sample has 90,000 or so clones on record, over 80% of them singletons. The ten top clones hold around 20% of the sample. Input material: blood. The receptors stem from a man aged 25 to 40 in good health.

This sequence joins TRBV12-3 or TRBV12-4 and TRBJ1-2, with D hard to call. V lost 4 bases to trimming and J lost 8 bases, with 8 bases between them. There are 11 residues in the CDR3. This CDR3 is CASSSRRGYTF. In DNA form, the CDR3 reads TGTGCCAGCAGTTCACGGCGAGGCTACACCTTC.

This chain uses TRBV7-9 with TRBJ1-1; no reliable D call. V was clipped by 1 base and J by 0 bases, with 6 bases between them. The CDR3 length is 14 residues. Germline V lookup: CDR1 SEHNR, CDR2 FQNEAQ (reference sequence). CDR3 sequence (DNA): TGTGCCAGCAGCTTAGGGGGAGTGAACACTGAAGCTTTCTTT. The encoded protein is CASSLGGVNTEAFF. Combining the CDR3 with reference TRBV7-9 and TRBJ1-1 gives the whole variable domain DTGVSQNPRHKITKRGQNVTFRCDPISEHNRLYWYRQTLGQGPEFLTYFQNEAQLEKSRLLSDRFSAERPKGSFSTLEIQRTEQGDSAMYLCASSLGGVNTEAFFGQGTRLTVV.